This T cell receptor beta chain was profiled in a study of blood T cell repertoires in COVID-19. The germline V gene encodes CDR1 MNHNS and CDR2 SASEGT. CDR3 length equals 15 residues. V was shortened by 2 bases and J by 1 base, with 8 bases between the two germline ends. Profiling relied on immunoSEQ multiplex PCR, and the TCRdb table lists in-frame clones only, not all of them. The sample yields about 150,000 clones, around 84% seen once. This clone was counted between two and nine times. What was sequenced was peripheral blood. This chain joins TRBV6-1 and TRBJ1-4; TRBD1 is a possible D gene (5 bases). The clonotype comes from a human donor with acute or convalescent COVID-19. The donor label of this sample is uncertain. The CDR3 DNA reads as TGTGCCAGCAGTGAACAGGGTCTAACTAATGAAAAACTGTTTTTT. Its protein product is CASSEQGLTNEKLFF.